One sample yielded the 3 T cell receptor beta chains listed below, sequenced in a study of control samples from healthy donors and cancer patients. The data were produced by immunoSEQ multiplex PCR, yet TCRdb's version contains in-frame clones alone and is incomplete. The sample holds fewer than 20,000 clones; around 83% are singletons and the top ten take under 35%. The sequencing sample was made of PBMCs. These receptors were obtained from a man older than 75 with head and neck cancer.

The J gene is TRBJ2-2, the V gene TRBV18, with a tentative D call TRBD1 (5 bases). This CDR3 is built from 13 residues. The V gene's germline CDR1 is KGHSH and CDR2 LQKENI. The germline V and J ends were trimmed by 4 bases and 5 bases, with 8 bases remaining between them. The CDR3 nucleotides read TGTGCCAGCTCACGTTCAGGGACCGGGGAGCTGTTTTTT. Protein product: CASSRSGTGELFF.

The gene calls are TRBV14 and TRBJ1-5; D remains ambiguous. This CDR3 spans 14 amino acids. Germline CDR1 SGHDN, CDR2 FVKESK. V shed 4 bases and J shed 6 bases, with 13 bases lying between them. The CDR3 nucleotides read TGTGCCAGCAGCCTTCTGGGATCGGGTCAGCCCCAGCATTTT. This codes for CASSLLGSGQPQHF.

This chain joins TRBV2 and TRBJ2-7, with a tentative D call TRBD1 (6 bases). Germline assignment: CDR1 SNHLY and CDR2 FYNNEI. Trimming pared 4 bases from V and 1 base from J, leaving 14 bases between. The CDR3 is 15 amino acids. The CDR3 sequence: CASSAGDTSSYEQYF. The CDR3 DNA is TGTGCCAGCAGTGCAGGGGACACCTCTTCCTACGAGCAGTACTTC. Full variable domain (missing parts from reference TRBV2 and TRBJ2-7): EPEVTQTPSHQVTQMGQEVILRCVPISNHLYFYWYRQILGQKVEFLVSFYNNEISEKSEIFDDQFSVERPDGSNFTLKIRSTKLEDSAMYFCASSAGDTSSYEQYFGPGTRLTVT.